This TCR beta chain appears in the sequencing data of a study of shared clonotypes between healthy human individuals (TCRdb year 2020). In terms of the full investigation: A few men and two women, aged 18 to 49 years, made up the cohort. To increase sequencing depth and limit assay-specific biases, different laboratories used diverse techniques to prepare libraries and sequence TCR repertoires. To estimate repertoire size and how much clonotype sharing occurs between individuals, the study deeply sequenced the blood TCR repertoires of five healthy adults. Leukapheresis yielded between about 0.9 and 9.5 billion PBMCs per donor. What the research found in general, with its limitations: Because the study included a small number of donors, the genetic and exposure-history diversity represented was limited. Pairwise subsampling indicated that sequencing depth was expected to affect the degree of clonotype sharing among donors. Sampling was limited to blood, and TCR repertoires in tissue likely differ from TCR repertoires in blood.

Using the deep immunoSEQ assay, multiplex PCR amplified TCR CDR3 regions from genomic DNA. For each cell subset, the extracted genomic DNA was distributed evenly across all wells of several immunoSEQ 96-well plates, and each plate served as one replicate. For unsorted PBMC, about 300 ng of genomic DNA, equivalent to about 32,000 T cell genomes, went into each replicate PCR. Unsorted PBMC genomic DNA was sequenced across ten immunoSEQ deep assay plates. Purified libraries were measured with a Qubit 3.0 fluorometer, size-checked on a Bioanalyzer 2100, and measured again with the KAPA Library Quantification kit. Every immunoSEQ 96-well plate was sequenced on a dedicated single-read 150-cycle Illumina NextSeq 550 flow cell. Concerning the study's data processing: Because the immunoSEQ output held only junctional sequences and lacked quality scores, the filtering could not match the filtering applied to full-length reads. To assign V/J genes and CDR3, sequences were annotated using PyIR, a Python wrapper for IgBLAST v1.9, with IMGT germline references. Any read was removed if the V/J assignment was weak (E-value above 1e-6), the CDR3 was missing, or the read contained stop codons, out-of-frame junctions, or ambiguous translated residues. V3J clonotypes were defined as sequences sharing the same inferred V gene, J gene, and CDR3 amino acid sequence. Percentage overlap between repertoires was computed as shared unique clonotypes divided by the size of the smaller repertoire. RTK rarefaction, the Chao1 estimator, and Recon v2.1 estimates of unobserved clonotypes were used to assess repertoire richness. In TCRdb, the immuneACCESS table is reduced to in-frame sequences with V and J assigned. These tables do not hold every clone; where another copy was compared, an unresolved V gene accounts for under half, and the others remain unexplained. D and trimming come from the DNA, and the V and J calls and clone size come from that table. The sample table shows more than 450,000 clones, and 79% are seen once. Over 10% of the sample goes to the ten largest clones.

V is cut by 7 bases and J by 9 bases, and the space between the germline ends is 16 bases. Inclusive of the bounding cysteine and phenylalanine, the CDR3 is 13 residues long. Only the CDR3 DNA is retained, 39 bases long and in frame from the first base. As encoded in the germline V gene, CDR1 is MNHEY while CDR2 is SVGAGI. With regard to this clone: The clone's antigen remains unknown. No base quality information exists; no much larger clone differs at one position.

The donors were healthy, HIV-negative adults who had no recently reported acute infections or vaccinations. Every donor was a Caucasian adult living in Nashville, Tennessee, USA. For unsorted samples, tens of millions of PBMCs were counted and genomic DNA was extracted with the QIAamp DNA Blood Mini kit. Blood was collected by leukapheresis, and PBMCs were isolated by Ficoll-Histopaque density gradient centrifugation and then cryopreserved in liquid nitrogen vapor phase. This TCR derives from a woman aged 40 to 49 in good health. Some clones in this sample may be carry-over from other donors' samples. The chain is made from TRBV6-5 and TRBJ2-1; the D gene is possibly TRBD1, with 5 bases matching. Input material: PBMCs. The nucleotides are TGTGCCAGCAAGCCAACAGGAGTGAGTGAGCAGTTCTTC. It is translated as CASKPTGVSEQFF.